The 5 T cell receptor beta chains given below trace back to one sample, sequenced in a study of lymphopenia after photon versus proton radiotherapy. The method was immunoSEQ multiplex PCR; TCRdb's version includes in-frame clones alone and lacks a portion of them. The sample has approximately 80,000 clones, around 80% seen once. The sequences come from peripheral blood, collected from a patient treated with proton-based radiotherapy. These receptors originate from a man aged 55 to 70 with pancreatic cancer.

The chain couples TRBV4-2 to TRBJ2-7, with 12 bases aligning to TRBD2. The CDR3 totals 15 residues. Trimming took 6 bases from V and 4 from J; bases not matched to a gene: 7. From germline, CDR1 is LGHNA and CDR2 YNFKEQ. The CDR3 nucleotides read TGTGCCAGCAGTCAGACTAGCGGGAGTCGATACGAGCAGTACTTC. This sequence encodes CASSQTSGSRYEQYF.

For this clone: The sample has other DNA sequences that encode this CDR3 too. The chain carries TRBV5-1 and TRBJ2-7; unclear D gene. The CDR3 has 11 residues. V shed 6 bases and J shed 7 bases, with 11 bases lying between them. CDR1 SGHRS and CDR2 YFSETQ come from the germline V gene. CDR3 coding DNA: TGCGCCAGCAAAAGGTTATATGAGCAGTACTTC. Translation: CASKRLYEQYF.

As DNA, the CDR3 is TGTGCCAGCCCCCGGGGGTCTAGCACAGATACGCAGTATTTT. As protein: CASPRGSSTDTQYF. The chain uses TRBV11-2 and TRBJ2-3, with a tentative D call TRBD2 (6 bases). CDR1 SGHAT and CDR2 FQNNGV come from the germline V gene. The CDR3 extends over 14 amino acids. V shed 8 bases and J shed 0 bases, with 12 bases lying between them.

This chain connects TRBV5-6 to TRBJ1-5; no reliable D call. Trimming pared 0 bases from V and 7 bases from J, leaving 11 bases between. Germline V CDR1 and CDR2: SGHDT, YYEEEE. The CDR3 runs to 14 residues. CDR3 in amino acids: CASSLASGNQPQHF. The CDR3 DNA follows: TGTGCCAGCAGCTTGGCCAGCGGAAACCAGCCCCAGCATTTT.

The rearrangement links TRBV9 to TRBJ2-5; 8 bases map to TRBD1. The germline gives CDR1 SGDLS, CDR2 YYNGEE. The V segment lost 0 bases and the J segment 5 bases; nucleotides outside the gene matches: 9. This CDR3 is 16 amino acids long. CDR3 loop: CASSVGVTGGLETQYF. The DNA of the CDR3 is TGTGCCAGCAGCGTAGGTGTCACAGGGGGTCTTGAGACCCAGTACTTC. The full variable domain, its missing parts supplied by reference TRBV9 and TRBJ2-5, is DSGVTQTPKHLITATGQRVTLRCSPRSGDLSVYWYQQSLDQGLQFLIQYYNGEERAKGNILERFSAQQFPDLHSELNLSSLELGDSALYFCASSVGVTGGLETQYFGPGTRLLVL.